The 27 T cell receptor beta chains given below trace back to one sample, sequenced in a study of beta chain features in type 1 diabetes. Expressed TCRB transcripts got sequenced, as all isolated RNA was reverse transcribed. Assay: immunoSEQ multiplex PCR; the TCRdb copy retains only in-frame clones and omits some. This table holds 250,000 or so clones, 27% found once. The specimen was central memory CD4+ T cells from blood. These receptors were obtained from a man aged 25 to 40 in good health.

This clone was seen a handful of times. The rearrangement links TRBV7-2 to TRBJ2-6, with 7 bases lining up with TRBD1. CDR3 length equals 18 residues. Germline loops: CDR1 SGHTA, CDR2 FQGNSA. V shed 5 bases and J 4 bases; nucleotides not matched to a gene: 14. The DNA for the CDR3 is TGTGCCAGCAGCCCCCATCCCCTAGGGGGCGCCGGGGCCAACGTCCTGACTTTC. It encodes CASSPHPLGGAGANVLTF.

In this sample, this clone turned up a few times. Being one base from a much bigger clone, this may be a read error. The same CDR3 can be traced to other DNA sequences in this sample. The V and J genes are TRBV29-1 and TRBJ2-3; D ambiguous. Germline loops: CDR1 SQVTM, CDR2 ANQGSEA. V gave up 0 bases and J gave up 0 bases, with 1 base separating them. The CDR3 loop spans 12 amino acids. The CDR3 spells CSVEDSTDTQYF. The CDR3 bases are TGCAGCGTTGAAGACAGCACAGATACGCAGTATTTT.

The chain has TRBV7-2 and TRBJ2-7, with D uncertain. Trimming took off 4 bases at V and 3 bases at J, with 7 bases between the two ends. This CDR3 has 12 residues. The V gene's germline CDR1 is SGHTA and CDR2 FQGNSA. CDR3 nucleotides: TGTGCCAGCAGCTCCTATATCTACGAGCAGTACTTC. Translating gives CASSSYIYEQYF.

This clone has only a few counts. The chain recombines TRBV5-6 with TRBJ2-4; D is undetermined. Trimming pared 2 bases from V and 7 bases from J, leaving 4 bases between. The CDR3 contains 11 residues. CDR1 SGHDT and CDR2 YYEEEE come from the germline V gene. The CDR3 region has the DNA TGTGCCAGCAGCTTACAGAACATTCAGTACTTC. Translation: CASSLQNIQYF.

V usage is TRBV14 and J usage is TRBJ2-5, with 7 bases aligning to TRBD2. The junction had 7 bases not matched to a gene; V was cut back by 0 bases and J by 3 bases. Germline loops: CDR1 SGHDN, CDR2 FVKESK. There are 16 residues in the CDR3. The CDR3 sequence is CASSQDGGGREETQYF. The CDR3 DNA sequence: TGTGCCAGCAGCCAAGATGGCGGGGGTAGGGAAGAGACCCAGTACTTC.

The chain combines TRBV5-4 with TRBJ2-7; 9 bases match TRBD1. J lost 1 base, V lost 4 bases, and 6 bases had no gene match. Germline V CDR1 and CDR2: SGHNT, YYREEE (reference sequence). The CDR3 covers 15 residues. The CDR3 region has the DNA TGTGCCAGCAGCACAGGGACAGGGTGGTCCTACGAGCAGTACTTC. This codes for CASSTGTGWSYEQYF.

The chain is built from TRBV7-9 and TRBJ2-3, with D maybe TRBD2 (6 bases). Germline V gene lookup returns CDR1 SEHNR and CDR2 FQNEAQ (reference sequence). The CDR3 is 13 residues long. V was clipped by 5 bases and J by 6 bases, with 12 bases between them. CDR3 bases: TGTGCCAGCAGCGACGGCGGGACTGATACGCAGTATTTT. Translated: CASSDGGTDTQYF. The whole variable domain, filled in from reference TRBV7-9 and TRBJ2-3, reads DTGVSQNPRHKITKRGQNVTFRCDPISEHNRLYWYRQTLGQGPEFLTYFQNEAQLEKSRLLSDRFSAERPKGSFSTLEIQRTEQGDSAMYLCASSDGGTDTQYFGPGTRLTVL.

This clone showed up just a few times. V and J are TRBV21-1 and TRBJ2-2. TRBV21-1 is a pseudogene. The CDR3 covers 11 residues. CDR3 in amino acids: CASETEKELFF. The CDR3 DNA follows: TGTGCCAGCGAGACCGAGAAGGAGCTGTTTTTT.

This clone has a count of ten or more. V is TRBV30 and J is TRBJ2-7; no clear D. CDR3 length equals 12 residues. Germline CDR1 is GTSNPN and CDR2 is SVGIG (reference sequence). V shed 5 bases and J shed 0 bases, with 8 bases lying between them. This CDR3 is CAWGEYSYEQYF. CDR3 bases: TGTGCCTGGGGGGAATACTCCTACGAGCAGTACTTC.

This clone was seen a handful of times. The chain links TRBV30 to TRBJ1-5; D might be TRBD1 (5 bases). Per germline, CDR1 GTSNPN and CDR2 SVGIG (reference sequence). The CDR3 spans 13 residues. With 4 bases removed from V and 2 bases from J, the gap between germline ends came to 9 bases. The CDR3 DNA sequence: TGTGCCTGGACCGGAGGGGGCAATCAGCCCCAGCATTTT. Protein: CAWTGGGNQPQHF.

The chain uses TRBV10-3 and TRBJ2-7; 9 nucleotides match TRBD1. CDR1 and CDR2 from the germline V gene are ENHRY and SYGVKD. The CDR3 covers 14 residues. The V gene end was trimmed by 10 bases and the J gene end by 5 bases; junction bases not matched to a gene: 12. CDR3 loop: CASNYGTGIDEQYF. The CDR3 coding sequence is TGTGCCAGCAATTACGGGACAGGGATTGACGAGCAGTACTTC.

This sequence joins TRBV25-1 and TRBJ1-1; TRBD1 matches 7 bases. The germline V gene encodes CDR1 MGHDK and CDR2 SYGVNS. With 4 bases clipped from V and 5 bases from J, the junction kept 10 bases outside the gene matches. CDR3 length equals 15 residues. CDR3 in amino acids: CASSAFSGGGTEAFF. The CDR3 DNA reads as TGTGCCAGCAGTGCCTTTTCAGGGGGAGGGACTGAAGCTTTCTTT.

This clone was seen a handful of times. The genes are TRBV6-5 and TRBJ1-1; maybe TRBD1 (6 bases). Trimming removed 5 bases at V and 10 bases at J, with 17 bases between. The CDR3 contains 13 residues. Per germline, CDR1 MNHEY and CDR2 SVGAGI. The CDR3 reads CASSRQEGLGAFF. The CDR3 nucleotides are TGTGCCAGCAGTAGACAGGAGGGGTTAGGAGCTTTCTTT.

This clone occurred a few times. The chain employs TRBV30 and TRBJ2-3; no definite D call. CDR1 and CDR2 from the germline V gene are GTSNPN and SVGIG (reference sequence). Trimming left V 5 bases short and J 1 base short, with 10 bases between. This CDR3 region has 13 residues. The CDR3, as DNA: TGTGCCTGGCTGCTCAGAGGCACAGATACGCAGTATTTT. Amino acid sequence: CAWLLRGTDTQYF.

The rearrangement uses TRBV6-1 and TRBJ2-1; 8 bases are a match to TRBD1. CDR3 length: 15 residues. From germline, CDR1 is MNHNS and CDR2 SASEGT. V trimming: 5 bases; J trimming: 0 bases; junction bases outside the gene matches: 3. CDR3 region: CASSLTGGSYNEQFF. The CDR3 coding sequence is TGTGCCAGCAGTCTTACAGGGGGCTCCTACAATGAGCAGTTCTTC.

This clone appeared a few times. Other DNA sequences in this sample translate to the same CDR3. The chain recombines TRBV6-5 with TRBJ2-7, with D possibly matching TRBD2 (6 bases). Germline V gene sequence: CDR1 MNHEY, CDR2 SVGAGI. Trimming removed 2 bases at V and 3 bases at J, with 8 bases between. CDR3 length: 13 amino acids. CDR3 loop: CASSYAGNYEQYF. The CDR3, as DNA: TGTGCCAGCAGTTACGCGGGGAACTACGAGCAGTACTTC.

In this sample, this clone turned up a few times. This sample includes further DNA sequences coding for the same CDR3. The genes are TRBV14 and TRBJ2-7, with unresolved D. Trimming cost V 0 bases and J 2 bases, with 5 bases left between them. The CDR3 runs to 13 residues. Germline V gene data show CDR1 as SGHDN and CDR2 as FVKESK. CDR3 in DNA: TGTGCCAGCAGCCAAGACACAACCTACGAGCAGTACTTC. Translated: CASSQDTTYEQYF.

The CDR3 loop is CASRPGTEDTQYF. CDR3 bases: TGCGCCAGCAGACCCGGGACCGAAGATACGCAGTATTTT. The J gene is TRBJ2-3, the V gene TRBV5-1; D is tentatively TRBD1 or TRBD2 (5 bases each). This CDR3 spans 13 amino acids. The germline V and J ends were trimmed by 5 bases and 5 bases, with 12 bases remaining between them. The germline gives CDR1 SGHRS, CDR2 YFSETQ.

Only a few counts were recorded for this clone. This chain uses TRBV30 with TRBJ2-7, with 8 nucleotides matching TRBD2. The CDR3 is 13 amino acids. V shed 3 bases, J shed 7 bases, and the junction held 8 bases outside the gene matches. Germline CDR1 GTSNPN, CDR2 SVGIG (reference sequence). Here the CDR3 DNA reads TGTGCCTGGAGCCCCCGACCGGGGGGGGAGCAGTACTTC. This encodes CAWSPRPGGEQYF.

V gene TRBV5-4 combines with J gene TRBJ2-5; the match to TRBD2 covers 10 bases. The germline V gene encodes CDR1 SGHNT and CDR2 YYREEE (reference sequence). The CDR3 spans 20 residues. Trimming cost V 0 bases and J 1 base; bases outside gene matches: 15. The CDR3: CASSLARWLAGAPGQETQYF. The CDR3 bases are TGTGCCAGCAGCTTGGCGCGTTGGCTAGCGGGGGCCCCCGGCCAAGAGACCCAGTACTTC.

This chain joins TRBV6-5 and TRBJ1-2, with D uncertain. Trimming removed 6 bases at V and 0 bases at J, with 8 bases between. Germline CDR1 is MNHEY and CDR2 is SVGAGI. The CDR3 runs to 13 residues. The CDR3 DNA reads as TGTGCCAGCAGCCCGACCCCTAACTATGGCTACACCTTC. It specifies CASSPTPNYGYTF.

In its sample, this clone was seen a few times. DNA of the CDR3: TGTGCCAGCAGCCAACCTCAGGGGGGCCCCCGAGCATACAATGAGCAGTTCTTC. Its protein is CASSQPQGGPRAYNEQFF. The gene calls are TRBV7-2 and TRBJ2-1; possible D gene TRBD1, 7 bases. CDR1 and CDR2 from the germline V gene are SGHTA and FQGNSA. The CDR3 is made up of 18 amino acids. Deletions cut 5 bases from V and 4 bases from J, with 24 bases between.

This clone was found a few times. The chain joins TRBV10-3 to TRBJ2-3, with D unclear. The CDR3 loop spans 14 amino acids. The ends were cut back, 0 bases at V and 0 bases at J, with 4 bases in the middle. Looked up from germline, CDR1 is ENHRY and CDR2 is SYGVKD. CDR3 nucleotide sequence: TGTGCCATCAGTGAGTCGGCTAGCACAGATACGCAGTATTTT. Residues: CAISESASTDTQYF.

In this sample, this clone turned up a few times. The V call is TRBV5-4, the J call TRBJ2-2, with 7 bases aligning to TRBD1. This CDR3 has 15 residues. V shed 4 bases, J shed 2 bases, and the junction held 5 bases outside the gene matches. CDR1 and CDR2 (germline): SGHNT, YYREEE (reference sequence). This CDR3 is CASSARTGNTGELFF. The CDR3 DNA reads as TGTGCCAGCAGCGCGCGGACAGGTAACACCGGGGAGCTGTTTTTT.

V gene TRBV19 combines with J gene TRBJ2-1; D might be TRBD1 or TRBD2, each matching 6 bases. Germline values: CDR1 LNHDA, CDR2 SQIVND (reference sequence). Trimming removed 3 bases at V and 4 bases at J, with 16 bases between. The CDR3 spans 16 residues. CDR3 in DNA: TGTGCCAGTAGTATTTCCGCGGGACACCCTTACAATGAGCAGTTCTTC. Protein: CASSISAGHPYNEQFF.

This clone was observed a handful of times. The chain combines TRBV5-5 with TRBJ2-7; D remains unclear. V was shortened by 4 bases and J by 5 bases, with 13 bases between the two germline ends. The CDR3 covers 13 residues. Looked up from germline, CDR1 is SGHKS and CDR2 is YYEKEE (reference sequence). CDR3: CASSRLNANEQYF. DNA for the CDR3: TGTGCCAGCAGCCGGTTAAATGCTAACGAGCAGTACTTC.

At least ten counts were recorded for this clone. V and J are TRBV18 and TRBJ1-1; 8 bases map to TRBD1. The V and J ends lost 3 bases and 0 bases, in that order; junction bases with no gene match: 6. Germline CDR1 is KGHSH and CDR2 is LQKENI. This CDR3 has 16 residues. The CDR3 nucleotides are TGTGCCAGCTCACCGCGGACAGGGTCCATGAACACTGAAGCTTTCTTT. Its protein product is CASSPRTGSMNTEAFF.